This TCR beta chain is from a study of early T cells in non-severe SARS-CoV-2 infection. The CDR3 is 13 residues long. Deletions cut 6 bases from V and 1 base from J, with 9 bases between. Germline V gene sequence: CDR1 MNHEY, CDR2 SVGAGI. Each CDR3 protein gets one entry after TCRdb re-called the 5' RACE reads with MiXCR. The sample comprises about 80,000 distinct CDR3 sequences, approximately 10% of which are singletons, and approximately 4.5% rests with the top ten. The sequence derives from an adult who was a healthcare worker with PCR-confirmed SARS-CoV-2 infection or an uninfected control (not recorded which). V usage is TRBV6-5 and J usage is TRBJ1-1; no definite D call. Sequencing used whole blood. The DNA for the CDR3 is TGTGCCAGCAGAATAAGCTCGAACACTGAAGCTTTCTTT. It encodes CASRISSNTEAFF.